Listed here are 2 T cell receptor beta chains from one sample, sequenced in a study of tumor-infiltrating lymphocytes in oesophageal squamous cell carcinoma. TCRdb ran MiXCR on the PCR reads and lists one entry per CDR3 protein. The sample holds about 13,000 distinct CDR3 sequences, approximately 58% seen once. Sequences were obtained from esophageal tumor tissue. The receptor set was obtained from a male donor with esophageal squamous cell carcinoma.

The gene calls are TRBV7-2 and TRBJ2-7; TRBD1 might be the D (5 bases). CDR1 and CDR2 (germline): SGHTA, FQGNSA. Trimming left V 4 bases short and J 6 bases short, with 19 bases between. The CDR3 spans 15 residues. The DNA of the CDR3 is TGTGCCAGCAGCTCCAGACCACCAGGGAAGCGCGAGCAGTACTTC. It specifies CASSSRPPGKREQYF.

This clonotype was counted only a few times. This sequence joins TRBV7-3 and TRBJ2-1, with 11 bases identical to TRBD2. CDR3 length: 17 residues. Germline trimming cut 2 bases from V and 1 base from J; bases unmatched to any gene: 4. The germline V gene encodes CDR1 SGHTA and CDR2 FQGTGA. The CDR3 loop reads CASSLRLAGRSYNEQFF. The CDR3 DNA reads as TGTGCCAGCAGCTTACGACTAGCGGGACGTTCCTACAATGAGCAGTTCTTC. The variable domain in full, with the rest retrieved from reference TRBV7-3 and TRBJ2-1, is GAGVSQTPSNKVTEKGKYVELRCDPISGHTALYWYRQSLGQGPEFLIYFQGTGAADDSGLPNDRFFAVRPEGSVSTLKIQRTERGDSAVYLCASSLRLAGRSYNEQFFGPGTRLTVL.